This T cell receptor (beta chain) appears in the sequencing data of a study of naive and memory T cell subsets. General study points: Naive repertoires, especially CD8, held a few larger clonotypes, possibly memory cells re-expressing CD45RA.

The V gene's germline CDR1 is PRHDT and CDR2 FYEKMQ (reference sequence). The CDR3 contains 14 residues. J lost 8 bases, V lost 3 bases, and 7 bases had no gene match. An equimolar mix of two oligonucleotides served as the beta constant-region primer for TRBC1 and TRBC2. Nested alpha and beta constant-region primers with the SP2 primer drove four PCR rounds on ligated cDNA. Ligation attached a single-stranded oligonucleotide with a 12-nucleotide UMI and the SP2 primer to the cDNA 3' end. TCRdb reprocessed the UMI-ligation and nested PCR reads via MiXCR and lists one record per CDR3 protein. Of roughly 97,000 distinct CDR3 sequences listed, more than 14% are singletons. In its sample, this clonotype was seen many times. The target antigen is unknown.

The specimen sequenced was naive CD8+ T cells from blood. This TCR came from a human donor in good health. J is TRBJ2-3 and V is TRBV13; 8 nucleotides agree with TRBD2. The CDR3 is CASSFTGGRGTQYF. In nucleotides, the CDR3 is TGTGCCAGCAGCTTTACGGGAGGGCGGGGTACGCAGTATTTT.